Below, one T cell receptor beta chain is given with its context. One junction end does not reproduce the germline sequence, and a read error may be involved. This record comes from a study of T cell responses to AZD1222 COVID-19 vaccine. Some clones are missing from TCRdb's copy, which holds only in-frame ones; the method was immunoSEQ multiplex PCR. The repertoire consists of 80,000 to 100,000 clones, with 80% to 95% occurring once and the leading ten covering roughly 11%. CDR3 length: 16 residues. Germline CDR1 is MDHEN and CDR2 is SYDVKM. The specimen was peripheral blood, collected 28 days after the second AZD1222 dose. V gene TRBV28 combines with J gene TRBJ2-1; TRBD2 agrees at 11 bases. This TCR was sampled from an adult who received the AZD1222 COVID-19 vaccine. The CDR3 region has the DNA TGTGCCAGCAGTTCAGCTACTAGCGGGAGCTACCATGAGCAGTTCTTC. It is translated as CASSSATSGSYHEQFF.